This record concerns one T cell receptor beta chain sequence. The entry originates in a study of tumor T cells in aggressive B-cell lymphoma. CDR1 is KGHSH and CDR2 is LQKENI in the germline V gene. The CDR3 length is 14 residues. V was pared by 4 bases and J by 3 bases, with 2 bases of the junction left unmatched. Measured with immunoSEQ multiplex PCR; TCRdb has only the in-frame clones, and not every one. The top ten clones hold roughly 17% of a sample with about 3,000 clones, approximately 86% of them seen once. The source of this sequence is an adult with diffuse large B cell lymphoma. Sequenced material: tumor tissue. The chain uses TRBV18 and TRBJ2-3, with 9 bases fitting TRBD1. This CDR3 is CASSQQGATDTQYF. The CDR3, as DNA: TGTGCCAGCTCACAACAGGGGGCAACAGATACGCAGTATTTT.